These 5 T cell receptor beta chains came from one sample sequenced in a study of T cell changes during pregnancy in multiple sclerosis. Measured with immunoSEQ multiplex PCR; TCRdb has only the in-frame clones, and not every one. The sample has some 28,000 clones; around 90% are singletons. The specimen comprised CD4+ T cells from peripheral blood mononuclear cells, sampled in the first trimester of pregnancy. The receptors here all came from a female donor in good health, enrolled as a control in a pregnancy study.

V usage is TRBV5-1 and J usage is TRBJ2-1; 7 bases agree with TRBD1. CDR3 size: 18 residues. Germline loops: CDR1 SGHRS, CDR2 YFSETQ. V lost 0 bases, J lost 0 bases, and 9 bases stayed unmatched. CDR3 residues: CASSLGVDRDTSYNEQFF. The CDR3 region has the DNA TGCGCCAGCAGCTTGGGGGTCGACAGGGACACCTCCTACAATGAGCAGTTCTTC. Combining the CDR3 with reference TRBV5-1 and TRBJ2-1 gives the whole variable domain KAGVTQTPRYLIKTRGQQVTLSCSPISGHRSVSWYQQTPGQGLQFLFEYFSETQRNKGNFPGRFSGRQFSNSRSEMNVSTLELGDSALYLCASSLGVDRDTSYNEQFFGPGTRLTVL.

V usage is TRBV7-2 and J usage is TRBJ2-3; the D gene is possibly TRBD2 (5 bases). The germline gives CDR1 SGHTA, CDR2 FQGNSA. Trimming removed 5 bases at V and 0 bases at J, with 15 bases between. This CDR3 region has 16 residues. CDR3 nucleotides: TGTGCCAGCAGCGAAAGCTCCAGCGGTAGCACAGATACGCAGTATTTT. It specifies CASSESSSGSTDTQYF. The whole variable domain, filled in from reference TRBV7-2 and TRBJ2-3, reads GAGVSQSPSNKVTEKGKDVELRCDPISGHTALYWYRQSLGQGLEFLIYFQGNSAPDKSGLPSDRFSAERTGGSVSTLTIQRTQQEDSAVYLCASSESSSGSTDTQYFGPGTRLTVL.

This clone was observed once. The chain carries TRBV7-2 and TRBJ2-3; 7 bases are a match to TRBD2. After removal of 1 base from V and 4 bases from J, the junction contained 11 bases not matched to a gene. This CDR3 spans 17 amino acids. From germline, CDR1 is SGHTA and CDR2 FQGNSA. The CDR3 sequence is CASSLGASGSGADTQYF. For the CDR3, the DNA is TGTGCCAGCAGCTTAGGAGCTAGCGGTTCGGGGGCAGATACGCAGTATTTT.

The DNA for the CDR3 is TGCGCCAGCAGTCAATCGTCCACCCCAAACAACTACGAGCAGTACTTC. Its translation is CASSQSSTPNNYEQYF. The chain recombines TRBV23-1 with TRBJ2-7; unclear D gene. Being an ORF, TRBV23-1 has a function that is uncertain. V was pared by 0 bases and J by 3 bases, with 15 bases between. The CDR3 is 16 amino acids.

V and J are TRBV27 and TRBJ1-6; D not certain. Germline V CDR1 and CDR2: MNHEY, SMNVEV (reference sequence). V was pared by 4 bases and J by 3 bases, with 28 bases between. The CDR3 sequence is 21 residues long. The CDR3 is CASSSRIRPTLSDYYNSPLHF. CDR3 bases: TGTGCCAGCAGTTCTAGGATCAGACCCACTCTCTCCGATTACTATAATTCACCCCTCCACTTT.